The 16 T cell receptor beta chains below come from one sample, sequenced in a study of beta chain features in type 1 diabetes. Expressed TCRB transcripts were sequenced because the isolated RNA had all been reverse transcribed beforehand. Data came from immunoSEQ multiplex PCR; TCRdb stores just in-frame clones and leaves some out. The table includes 130,000 to 150,000 clones, under 60% detected once. The material sequenced was Tregs from blood. Receptors were obtained from a man aged 18 to 29 in good health.

This clone occurred a few times. The chain couples TRBV7-9 to TRBJ2-1; TRBD1 matches at 10 bases. Germline CDR1 and CDR2: SEHNR and FQNEAQ (reference sequence). The V and J ends lost 5 bases and 4 bases, in that order; junction bases with no gene match: 5. The CDR3 runs to 15 residues. CDR3 region: CASSTPGQGYNEQFF. For the CDR3, the DNA is TGTGCCAGCAGCACACCGGGACAGGGGTACAATGAGCAGTTCTTC.

This clone was counted a few times. This chain joins TRBV7-2 and TRBJ2-1; no definite D call. V lost 1 base and J lost 7, with 8 bases in between. CDR3 length: 13 residues. From germline, CDR1 is SGHTA and CDR2 FQGNSA. The CDR3: CASSLGSRNEQFF. Written as DNA, the CDR3 is TGTGCCAGCAGCTTAGGGAGTAGGAATGAGCAGTTCTTC.

The V and J genes are TRBV9 and TRBJ1-4; 9 bases line up with TRBD1. Germline trimming cut 0 bases from V and 5 bases from J; bases unmatched to any gene: 8. This CDR3 is 17 amino acids long. Germline lookup yields CDR1 SGDLS and CDR2 YYNGEE. CDR3 sequence reads: CASSVGYWTGENEKLFF. In DNA, the CDR3 is TGTGCCAGCAGCGTAGGATACTGGACAGGGGAGAATGAAAAACTGTTTTTT.

This chain uses TRBV4-2 with TRBJ2-3; TRBD1 matches at 9 bases. Trimming cost V 4 bases and J 3 bases; bases outside gene matches: 5. Germline-derived CDR1 and CDR2 are LGHNA and YNFKEQ. The length of the CDR3 is 15 residues. CDR3 sequence reads: CASSRPGQGTDTQYF. The CDR3 bases are TGTGCCAGCAGCCGCCCGGGACAGGGTACAGATACGCAGTATTTT.

The genes are TRBV5-6 and TRBJ1-4; D not resolved. Trimming took 0 bases from V and 0 from J, leaving 12 bases between them. CDR3 length: 17 amino acids. Germline assignment: CDR1 SGHDT and CDR2 YYEEEE. The CDR3 coding sequence is TGTGCCAGCAGCTTGGGACAACCTTATGCAACTAATGAAAAACTGTTTTTT. Translation gives CASSLGQPYATNEKLFF.

This clone has a handful of counts. V is TRBV7-2 and J is TRBJ1-5; weak D call: TRBD1 (5 bases). The CDR3 has 14 residues. V was cut by 3 bases and J by 3 bases, with 9 bases left in between. The germline CDR1 and CDR2 sequences are SGHTA and FQGNSA. CDR3 sequence: CASSFGTSNQPQHF. CDR3 coding DNA: TGTGCCAGCAGCTTTGGGACTTCCAATCAGCCCCAGCATTTT.

The chain uses TRBV5-1 and TRBJ2-6, with TRBD2 identical over 15 bases. With 3 bases clipped from V and 2 bases from J, the junction kept 12 bases outside the gene matches. The CDR3 length is 21 residues. The germline V gene has CDR1 SGHRS and CDR2 YFSETQ. DNA for the CDR3: TGCGCCAGCAGCTATCTCGGACTAGCGGGAGGGCCAGTGACTGGGGCCAACGTCCTGACTTTC. Protein: CASSYLGLAGGPVTGANVLTF. Variable domain in full (rest from reference TRBV5-1 and TRBJ2-6): KAGVTQTPRYLIKTRGQQVTLSCSPISGHRSVSWYQQTPGQGLQFLFEYFSETQRNKGNFPGRFSGRQFSNSRSEMNVSTLELGDSALYLCASSYLGLAGGPVTGANVLTFGAGSRLTVL.

This clone has only a few counts. The CDR3 here is CASSHQDLNTEAFF. Written as DNA, the CDR3 is TGCGCCAGCAGCCACCAAGACTTGAACACTGAAGCTTTCTTT. The chain joins TRBV5-1 to TRBJ1-1; D is undetermined. The V end lost 4 bases, the J end lost 0 bases, and 10 bases lay between the germline ends. This CDR3 region has 14 residues. CDR1 is SGHRS and CDR2 is YFSETQ in the germline V gene.

V is TRBV9 and J is TRBJ2-2; 7 nucleotides line up with TRBD1. V was pared by 4 bases and J by 2 bases, with 17 bases of the junction left unmatched. This CDR3 has 19 residues. Germline values: CDR1 SGDLS, CDR2 YYNGEE. The CDR3 loop reads CASSIKPTTGAINTGELFF. CDR3 DNA sequence: TGTGCCAGCAGCATAAAACCTACTACAGGGGCGATAAACACCGGGGAGCTGTTTTTT.

This clone came up a few times. The CDR3 bases are TGTGCCAGTAGACCAGGACAGGGTATGAACACTGAAGCTTTCTTT. Protein product: CASRPGQGMNTEAFF. The chain recombines TRBV19 with TRBJ1-1; 8 bases map to TRBD1. The J segment lost 0 bases and the V segment lost 6 bases, leaving 6 bases of the junction unmatched. This CDR3 has 15 residues. Germline V gene sequence: CDR1 LNHDA, CDR2 SQIVND (reference sequence). Variable domain in full (rest from reference TRBV19 and TRBJ1-1): DGGITQSPKYLFRKEGQNVTLSCEQNLNHDAMYWYRQDPGQGLRLIYYSQIVNDFQKGDIAEGYSVSREKKESFPLTVTSAQKNPTAFYLCASRPGQGMNTEAFFGQGTRLTVV.

This clone turned up a few times. The chain carries TRBV15 and TRBJ1-2; no reliable D call. Trimming cost V 0 bases and J 5 bases, with 7 bases left between them. The CDR3 runs to 13 residues. The germline CDR1 and CDR2 sequences are LNHNV and YYDKDF (reference sequence). CDR3 DNA sequence: TGTGCCACCAGCAGAGATCACGGGTATGGCTACACCTTC. This codes for CATSRDHGYGYTF. The full variable domain, in which reference TRBV15 and TRBJ1-2 provide the parts outside the CDR3, is DAMVIQNPRYQVTQFGKPVTLSCSQTLNHNVMYWYQQKSSQAPKLLFHYYDKDFNNEADTPDNFQSRRPNTSFCFLDIRSPGLGDTAMYLCATSRDHGYGYTFGSGTRLTVV.

This rearrangement joins TRBV9 to TRBJ2-2; 10 nucleotides agree with TRBD1. V trimming: 3 bases; J trimming: 7 bases; junction bases outside the gene matches: 6. This CDR3 is 15 amino acids long. Looked up from germline, CDR1 is SGDLS and CDR2 is YYNGEE. The CDR3 spells CASSAGDRGIGELFF. In DNA, the CDR3 is TGTGCCAGCAGCGCAGGGGACAGGGGAATCGGGGAGCTGTTTTTT. Using reference TRBV9 and TRBJ2-2 for the parts outside the CDR3, the full variable domain is DSGVTQTPKHLITATGQRVTLRCSPRSGDLSVYWYQQSLDQGLQFLIQYYNGEERAKGNILERFSAQQFPDLHSELNLSSLELGDSALYFCASSAGDRGIGELFFGEGSRLTVL.

As DNA, the CDR3 is TGTGCCAGCTCACCACCGTACGGGGGTGGAACTGAAGCTTTCTTT. Translated: CASSPPYGGGTEAFF. The V gene is TRBV18, the J gene TRBJ1-1; D is possibly TRBD1 (5 bases). The CDR3 runs to 15 residues. V was shortened by 0 bases and J by 5 bases, with 13 bases between the two germline ends. CDR1 and CDR2 (germline): KGHSH, LQKENI.

V is TRBV5-6 and J is TRBJ1-2; 7 bases map to TRBD1. In germline, CDR1 is SGHDT, CDR2 YYEEEE. The ends lost 4 bases at V and 8 bases at J; junction bases unmatched: 14. The CDR3 covers 15 residues. The CDR3 DNA is TGTGCCAGCAGCCCAGATACAGGGGTGGTCTACGGCTACACCTTC. It is translated as CASSPDTGVVYGYTF.

This clone was observed a few times. The rearrangement uses TRBV2 and TRBJ1-1, with unresolved D. V lost 10 bases and J 5 bases, leaving 11 bases between the germline ends. This CDR3 contains 11 residues. Germline CDR1 SNHLY, CDR2 FYNNEI. The DNA for the CDR3 is TGTGCCACCCGCGCGGGAACTGAAGCTTTCTTT. The encoded protein is CATRAGTEAFF.

This clone was counted a few times. CDR3 DNA: TGCGCCAGCAGCATCAGGGGGCCCTTACAGGGGGCTTTCTTT. Its translation: CASSIRGPLQGAFF. The V call is TRBV5-1, the J call TRBJ1-1; 8 bases fit TRBD1. The V segment lost 4 bases and the J segment 11 bases; nucleotides outside the gene matches: 13. CDR1 is SGHRS and CDR2 is YFSETQ in the germline V gene. CDR3 size: 14 residues.